Listed here are 6 T cell receptor beta chains from one sample, sequenced in a study of cytomegalovirus exposure and HLA in healthy donors. This PCR relied on a set of 60 Vbeta primers and 13 Jbeta primers. The protocol was immunoSEQ multiplex PCR, while the TCRdb copy is restricted to in-frame clones and leaves out a portion. The sample lists roughly 290,000 clones; approximately 90% were seen once. Input material: PBMCs. The receptors were gathered from a woman aged 18-35 years in good health and CMV-seronegative.

The V and J genes are TRBV30 and TRBJ2-3; the D is unclear. The length of the CDR3 is 13 residues. Germline loops: CDR1 GTSNPN, CDR2 SVGIG (reference sequence). With 4 bases removed from V and 0 bases from J, the gap between germline ends came to 8 bases. DNA of the CDR3: TGTGCCTGGACCTTACTAAGCACAGATACGCAGTATTTT. Protein: CAWTLLSTDTQYF.

CDR3 amino acids: CASSLSLTEAFF. The CDR3 nucleotides are TGTGCCAGCAGTTTATCCCTTACTGAAGCTTTCTTT. The rearrangement uses TRBV28 and TRBJ1-1, with unresolved D. Germline CDR1 reads MDHEN; CDR2 reads SYDVKM. V lost 1 base to trimming and J lost 5 bases, with 5 bases between them. The CDR3 sequence is 12 residues long.

There are a few counts of this clone. The V gene is TRBV30, the J gene TRBJ2-2, with D perhaps TRBD2 (6 bases). V was cut by 2 bases and J by 1 base, with 17 bases left in between. The CDR3 is 17 amino acids. The germline gives CDR1 GTSNPN, CDR2 SVGIG (reference sequence). For the CDR3, the DNA is TGTGCCTGGAGTCCTCGCGGGGACTGCCGGAACACCGGGGAGCTGTTTTTT. Translating gives CAWSPRGDCRNTGELFF.

The V gene is TRBV29-1, the J gene TRBJ2-1, with D unclear. CDR1 is SQVTM, CDR2 ANQGSEA, per germline. The CDR3 length is 11 residues. The V gene lost 6 bases and the J gene lost 10 bases, with 13 bases spanning the gap. Here the CDR3 reads CSVETAPEQFF. CDR3 DNA: TGCAGCGTGGAGACGGCTCCAGAGCAGTTCTTC.

The chain combines TRBV6-6 with TRBJ2-5; D is possibly TRBD1 (6 bases). Germline V gene data show CDR1 as MNHNY and CDR2 as SVGAGI (reference sequence). This CDR3 comprises 12 residues. V gave up 5 bases and J gave up 5 bases, with 9 bases separating them. CDR3 coding DNA: TGTGCCAGCAGTACAGGGTCGGAGACCCAGTACTTC. This sequence encodes CASSTGSETQYF.

This clone was observed a few times. The rearrangement uses TRBV9 and TRBJ1-4, with D maybe TRBD1 (6 bases). V was trimmed by 7 bases and J by 7 bases, leaving 20 bases between them. Germline CDR1 SGDLS, CDR2 YYNGEE. The CDR3 runs 15 residues. DNA of the CDR3: TGTGCCAGCTCCTCCGGGGGGGCGATTAGTGAAAAACTGTTTTTT. Translation: CASSSGGAISEKLFF.